This T cell receptor beta chain was identified during a study of shared clonotypes between healthy human individuals. Sequencing was performed with immunoSEQ multiplex PCR; in TCRdb, only in-frame clones are kept and a portion is missing. The table records some 2,000,000 clones, over 85% of them present only once. The clonotype comes from a man aged 18 to 30 in good health. The specimen was naive CD4+ T cells sorted from blood. Subset noted: CD45RA+ positively selected.

The DNA of the CDR3 is TGTGCCAGCAGTTCTACAGGGATGAGGGGCTACACCTTC. Its protein product is CASSSTGMRGYTF. The chain combines TRBV6-5 with TRBJ1-2; D possibly corresponds to TRBD1 (6 bases). Looked up from germline, CDR1 is MNHEY and CDR2 is SVGAGI. Trimming removed 4 bases at V and 8 bases at J, with 14 bases between. This CDR3 spans 13 amino acids.